The rows below give T cell receptor beta chains drawn from one sample of a study of blood T cells in healthy people across ages. A single record per CDR3 protein comes from TCRdb applying MiXCR to the 5' RACE reads. The sample includes 730,000 or so distinct CDR3 sequences, 35% to 45% of them seen just once. The source material was blood. These receptors were collected from a woman aged 55-75 years in good health. Each CDR3 is given with its conserved first and last residue. A D gene is named only where the DNA matches it firmly. Some rows have no size entry. The others give once, few or many, or a class for an expanded clone.

d_call: -
clone_size: -
j_call: TRBJ1-1
v_call: TRBV7-9
cdr3_aa: CASSLDRSLRNTEAFF
cdr3_nt: TGTGCCAGCAGCTTAGACAGGAGCCTGCGGAACACTGAAGCTTTCTTT

d_call: TRBD1
clone_size: -
j_call: TRBJ1-2
v_call: TRBV6-2/TRBV6-3
cdr3_aa: CASSDGQVYGYTF
cdr3_nt: TGTGCCAGCAGTGACGGACAGGTTTATGGCTACACCTTC

d_call: TRBD2
clone_size: few
j_call: TRBJ2-3
v_call: TRBV5-1
cdr3_aa: CASSSSGGQVDTQYF
cdr3_nt: TGCGCCAGCAGCTCAAGCGGGGGGCAGGTAGATACGCAGTATTTT

d_call: TRBD1
clone_size: few
j_call: TRBJ1-6
v_call: TRBV7-2
cdr3_aa: CASSLFPGQGNSPLHF
cdr3_nt: TGTGCCAGCAGCTTATTTCCGGGACAGGGGAATTCACCCCTCCACTTT

d_call: TRBD1
clone_size: -
j_call: TRBJ1-5
v_call: TRBV6-2/TRBV6-3
cdr3_aa: CASSRRDRGQPQHF
cdr3_nt: TGTGCCAGCAGTCGAAGGGACAGAGGACAGCCCCAGCATTTT

d_call: TRBD2
clone_size: -
j_call: TRBJ2-7
v_call: TRBV20-1
cdr3_aa: CSARSSWREKVTYERYF
cdr3_nt: TGCAGTGCGAGGAGCAGTTGGCGGGAGAAGGTTACGTACGAGCGGTACTTC

d_call: TRBD1
clone_size: many
j_call: TRBJ1-2
v_call: TRBV10-3
cdr3_aa: CAISEGGNYGYTF
cdr3_nt: TGTGCCATCAGTGAAGGGGGCAACTATGGCTACACCTTC

d_call: -
clone_size: few
j_call: TRBJ2-6
v_call: TRBV6-1
cdr3_aa: CASNMDPVSGANVLTF
cdr3_nt: TGTGCCAGCAATATGGACCCTGTCTCTGGGGCCAACGTCCTGACTTTC

d_call: -
clone_size: few
j_call: TRBJ1-2
v_call: TRBV20-1
cdr3_aa: CSANREIDYGYTF
cdr3_nt: TGCAGTGCTAACCGGGAAATAGACTATGGCTACACCTTC

d_call: TRBD1
clone_size: -
j_call: TRBJ1-2
v_call: TRBV11-2
cdr3_aa: CASSSSQPGQAYYGYTF
cdr3_nt: TGTGCCAGCAGCTCGTCCCAGCCGGGACAGGCATACTATGGCTACACCTTC

d_call: -
clone_size: -
j_call: TRBJ2-5
v_call: TRBV20-1
cdr3_aa: CSAQDGGQLRAQYF
cdr3_nt: TGCAGTGCCCAAGACGGCGGACAGCTACGAGCGCAGTACTTC

d_call: -
clone_size: few
j_call: TRBJ1-1
v_call: TRBV11-2
cdr3_aa: CASSPLTPNTEAFF
cdr3_nt: TGTGCCAGCAGTCCTCTCACCCCGAACACTGAAGCTTTCTTT

d_call: TRBD1
clone_size: -
j_call: TRBJ1-2
v_call: TRBV29-1
cdr3_aa: CSVGQVNYGYTF
cdr3_nt: TGCAGCGTCGGACAGGTGAACTATGGCTACACCTTC

d_call: -
clone_size: -
j_call: TRBJ1-5
v_call: TRBV2
cdr3_aa: CASGGSGYSNQPQHF
cdr3_nt: TGTGCCAGCGGAGGTAGCGGTTATAGCAATCAGCCCCAGCATTTT

d_call: -
clone_size: few
j_call: TRBJ2-3
v_call: TRBV6-1
cdr3_aa: CASRSPGTTDTQYF
cdr3_nt: TGTGCCAGCAGGAGCCCGGGGACAACAGATACGCAGTATTTT

d_call: -
clone_size: many
j_call: TRBJ2-7
v_call: TRBV28
cdr3_aa: CASRPFSSYEQYF
cdr3_nt: TGTGCCAGTCGACCTTTTTCCTCCTACGAGCAGTACTTC

d_call: -
clone_size: -
j_call: TRBJ2-6
v_call: TRBV6-6
cdr3_aa: CASSPGAEANVLTF
cdr3_nt: TGTGCCAGCAGTCCGGGGGCTGAGGCCAACGTCCTGACTTTC

d_call: TRBD2
clone_size: -
j_call: TRBJ2-1
v_call: TRBV20-1
cdr3_aa: CSARHSSGTSGSSYNEQFF
cdr3_nt: TGCAGTGCTAGACACTCGTCCGGGACTAGCGGGAGCTCCTACAATGAGCAGTTCTTC

d_call: TRBD2
clone_size: -
j_call: TRBJ2-7
v_call: TRBV20-1
cdr3_aa: CSARDFLENAAGGSNEQYF
cdr3_nt: TGCAGTGCTAGAGATTTCTTGGAGAATGCGGCGGGGGGCTCCAATGAGCAGTACTTC

d_call: -
clone_size: -
j_call: TRBJ2-3
v_call: TRBV6-2/TRBV6-3
cdr3_aa: CASSYSPDTDTQYF
cdr3_nt: TGTGCCAGCAGTTACTCACCAGACACAGATACGCAGTATTTT

d_call: -
clone_size: -
j_call: TRBJ2-7
v_call: TRBV20-1
cdr3_aa: CSAYPDRPYEQYF
cdr3_nt: TGCAGTGCTTACCCTGACAGGCCCTACGAGCAGTACTTC

d_call: -
clone_size: -
j_call: TRBJ2-1
v_call: TRBV27
cdr3_aa: CASSFSVGNNEQFF
cdr3_nt: TGTGCCAGCAGTTTTTCGGTGGGTAACAATGAGCAGTTCTTC

d_call: TRBD1
clone_size: -
j_call: TRBJ1-2
v_call: TRBV7-9
cdr3_aa: CASSPQGQNSDGYTF
cdr3_nt: TGTGCCAGCAGCCCCCAGGGACAGAACTCAGATGGCTACACCTTC

d_call: -
clone_size: -
j_call: TRBJ2-7
v_call: TRBV21-1
cdr3_aa: CASRKSGQDSYEQYF
cdr3_nt: TGTGCCAGCAGAAAATCCGGACAGGACTCCTACGAGCAGTACTTC

d_call: -
clone_size: few
j_call: TRBJ2-7
v_call: TRBV20-1
cdr3_aa: CSATEPPYEQYF
cdr3_nt: TGCAGTGCTACTGAACCCCCCTACGAGCAGTACTTC

d_call: -
clone_size: few
j_call: TRBJ2-7
v_call: TRBV7-3
cdr3_aa: CASSMEQGSYEQYF
cdr3_nt: TGTGCCAGCAGCATGGAACAGGGTAGCTACGAGCAGTACTTC

d_call: -
clone_size: few
j_call: TRBJ1-2
v_call: TRBV24-1
cdr3_aa: CATSDHPTGGYGYTF
cdr3_nt: TGTGCCACCAGTGACCACCCGACAGGAGGCTATGGCTACACCTTC

d_call: -
clone_size: -
j_call: TRBJ1-1
v_call: TRBV5-1
cdr3_aa: CASSFGQRGAEAFF
cdr3_nt: TGCGCCAGCAGCTTCGGCCAAAGGGGGGCTGAAGCTTTCTTT

d_call: -
clone_size: -
j_call: TRBJ1-1
v_call: TRBV5-1
cdr3_aa: CASSFSGEMNTEAFF
cdr3_nt: TGCGCCAGCAGCTTCTCAGGGGAAATGAACACTGAAGCTTTCTTT